Listed below are T cell receptor beta chains from one sample, sequenced in a study of STAT3 mutations in large granular lymphocyte leukemia. The data were produced by immunoSEQ multiplex PCR, yet TCRdb's version contains in-frame clones alone and is incomplete. The profile shows about 15,000 clones, 80% to 90% of them singletons. Sequencing used peripheral blood mononuclear cells. These receptors originate from a man between 45 and 60 years old with T-cell large granular lymphocyte leukemia. Some clones in this sample may be carry-over from other donors' samples. Each CDR3 is given with its conserved first and last residue. Each record gives: clone size, D gene, J gene, V gene, CDR3 DNA, CDR3 protein. The D gene is left open where the match is weak. For some rows the clone size is stated as once, few or many, or as a class when expanded; others skip it.

. | TRBD1 | TRBJ2-2 | TRBV10-3 | TGTGCCATCAGTGAGTCGGGACAGGGGGCTTCCACCGGGGAGCTGTTTTTT | CAISESGQGASTGELFF
. | . | TRBJ1-2 | TRBV20-1 | TGCAGTGCTGGAAAACCTTATGGCTACACCTTC | CSAGKPYGYTF
. | TRBD2 | TRBJ2-7 | TRBV19 | TGTGCCAGTAGTGTAGGGACTAGCGGCTACGAGCAGTACTTC | CASSVGTSGYEQYF
. | TRBD1 | TRBJ2-7 | TRBV6-1 | TGTGCCAGCAGTGAAGGAGTGGTCAGGACAGGGATCTACGAGCAGTACTTC | CASSEGVVRTGIYEQYF
. | . | TRBJ2-1 | TRBV2 | TGTGCCAGCAGCCCGACTCGTTCGCAGTTCAATGAGCAGTTCTTC | CASSPTRSQFNEQFF
. | . | TRBJ1-4 | TRBV10-2 | TGCGCCAGCAGTGAGCCGGGACTTAGATCGGGAAAACTGTTTTTT | CASSEPGLRSGKLFF
. | . | TRBJ2-2 | TRBV29-1 | TGCAGCGCCCTTGGGTATTTGAACACCGGGGAGCTGTTTTTT | CSALGYLNTGELFF
. | TRBD2 | TRBJ2-7 | TRBV27 | TGTGCCAGCAGTTTCCTAGCGGGGCCCTCCGGAGGGCAGCAGTACTTC | CASSFLAGPSGGQQYF
. | . | TRBJ2-7 | TRBV6-5 | TGTGCCAGCAGTTACTGGGTACCGCGACAGGGACTCGAGCAGTACTTC | CASSYWVPRQGLEQYF
. | TRBD1 | TRBJ2-5 | TRBV19 | TGTGCCAGTAGTATCGGGACAGGGGGCGCCGGGGAGACCCAGTACTTC | CASSIGTGGAGETQYF
. | . | TRBJ2-1 | TRBV7-3 | TGTGCCAGCAGCTTAACTGTAGGGTCCACCAATGAGCAGTTCTTC | CASSLTVGSTNEQFF
. | . | TRBJ1-4 | TRBV30 | TGTGCCTGGAGTAGAGGCCCTTCCGCGACTAATGAAAAACTGTTTTTT | CAWSRGPSATNEKLFF
once | . | TRBJ1-6 | TRBV7-8 | TGTGCCAGCAGCCCAACCCCAGCGTCACCCCTCCACTTT | CASSPTPASPLHF
. | . | TRBJ1-5 | TRBV19 | TGTGCCAGTAGTAACGGGCCTATCAATCAGCCCCAGCATTTT | CASSNGPINQPQHF
. | TRBD1 | TRBJ1-5 | TRBV6-5 | TGTGCCAGCAGTTCGGGACAGGGGGAGAGTCAGCCCCAGCATTTT | CASSSGQGESQPQHF
few | . | TRBJ2-2 | TRBV7-9 | TGTGCCAGCAGCTTAGGGGGGAACACCGGGGAGCTGTTTTTT | CASSLGGNTGELFF
. | TRBD2 | TRBJ2-3 | TRBV7-2 | TGTGCCAGCAGCTTAGGAGGGAGGGCAACAGATACGCAGTATTTT | CASSLGGRATDTQYF
. | . | TRBJ1-6 | TRBV6-1 | TGTGCCATCCCCGGAGGGCAACGGTGGGATTCACCCCTCCACTTT | CAIPGGQRWDSPLHF
. | TRBD2 | TRBJ2-1 | TRBV6-1 | TGTGCCAGCACCAGATTAGCGGGAGGGCCGAAGGAGCAGTTCTTC | CASTRLAGGPKEQFF
. | . | TRBJ2-7 | TRBV21-1 | TGTGCCAGCAGCATAAACGCACAGGGGGAGAAGCGGGAGCCCGAGCAGTACTTC | CASSINAQGEKREPEQYF
. | TRBD2 | TRBJ2-7 | TRBV10-3 | TGTGCCATCAGAGGACTAGCGATCGACGAGCAGTACTTC | CAIRGLAIDEQYF
. | TRBD2 | TRBJ2-2 | TRBV4-1 | TGCGCCAGCAGCCAGGTAGCGGGGGGGCAGGGCACCGGGGAGCTGTTTTTT | CASSQVAGGQGTGELFF
. | . | TRBJ2-7 | TRBV2 | TGTGCCAGCAGTGGACACGGGAGCTCCTACGAGCAGTACTTC | CASSGHGSSYEQYF
. | . | TRBJ2-1 | TRBV6-1 | TGTGCCAGCAGTGATACTCAGGACAATGAGCAGTTCTTC | CASSDTQDNEQFF
. | TRBD2 | TRBJ2-3 | TRBV19 | TGTGCCAGTAGTTCCGGGACTAGCCAAACAGATACGCAGTATTTT | CASSSGTSQTDTQYF
. | . | TRBJ2-7 | TRBV29-1 | TGCAGCGTTGATGGGGACTCCTACGAGCAGTACTTC | CSVDGDSYEQYF
. | . | TRBJ2-7 | TRBV6-6 | TGTGCCAGCAGCCTCCTTGGCGGCAGGGGGGCCGAGCAGTACTTC | CASSLLGGRGAEQYF
. | . | TRBJ2-4 | TRBV21-1 | TGTGCCAGCAGCAATATGGACAGTCTTGTCCCGAACATTCAGTACTTC | CASSNMDSLVPNIQYF
. | . | TRBJ1-1 | TRBV6-6 | TGTGCCAGCAGCCTTCGGACTGAAGCTTTCTTT | CASSLRTEAFF